This TCR beta chain was found in a study of PD-1 blockade in classical Hodgkin lymphoma. The wider study: The nivolumab dose that patients received was 3 mg/kg, given intravenously every 2 weeks.

This CDR3 has 13 amino acids. With 7 bases removed from V and 2 bases from J, the gap between germline ends came to 11 bases. Germline V gene sequence: CDR1 ENHRY, CDR2 SYGVKD. Remarks on this clone: Antigen: not known.

Each patient relapsed following autologous stem cell transplantation, and prior brentuximab vedotin exposure differed. Generated by immunoSEQ multiplex PCR, the TCRdb table keeps only in-frame clones and is missing some. The sample records about 11,000 clones, approximately 71% being singletons. General observations from the study: The authors excluded patients who started nivolumab under 1 year after ASCT. Newly diagnosed patients were reported to exhibit reduced baseline TCR diversity relative to healthy donors. By C4D1 there was a significant rise in CD4+ TCR diversity but not in CD8+ TCR diversity.

This chain links TRBV10-3 with TRBJ1-1; TRBD1 might be the D (6 bases). Sequencing used peripheral blood mononuclear cells (PBMCs), obtained at baseline. The TCR sequence derives from a human donor with classical Hodgkin lymphoma. CDR3 nucleotides: TGTGCCATCATGGGACATTTAAACACTGAAGCTTTCTTT. As protein: CAIMGHLNTEAFF.